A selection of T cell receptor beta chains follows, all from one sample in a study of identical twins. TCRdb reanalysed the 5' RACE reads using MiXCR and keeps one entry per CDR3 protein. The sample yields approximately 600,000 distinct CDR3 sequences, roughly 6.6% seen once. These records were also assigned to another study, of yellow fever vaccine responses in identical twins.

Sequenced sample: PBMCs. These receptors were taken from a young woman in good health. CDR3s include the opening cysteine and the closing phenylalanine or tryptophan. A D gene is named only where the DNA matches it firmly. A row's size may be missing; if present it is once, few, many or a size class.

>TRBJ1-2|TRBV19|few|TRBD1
CASSMTGEVFGYTF
TGTGCCAGTAGTATGACAGGGGAAGTGTTTGGCTACACCTTC
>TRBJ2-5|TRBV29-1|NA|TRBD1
CSAKRDRGLQETQYF
TGCAGCGCTAAACGGGACAGGGGGCTTCAAGAGACCCAGTACTTC
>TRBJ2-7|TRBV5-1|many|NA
CASSFSTGYEQYF
TGCGCCAGCAGCTTCTCGACGGGTTACGAGCAGTACTTC
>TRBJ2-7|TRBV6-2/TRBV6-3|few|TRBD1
CASSSAGTDSHEQYF
TGTGCCAGCAGTTCAGCCGGGACAGATTCCCACGAGCAGTACTTC
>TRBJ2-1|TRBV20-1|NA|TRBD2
CSARGLANEQFF
TGCAGTGCGAGGGGACTAGCGAATGAGCAGTTCTTC
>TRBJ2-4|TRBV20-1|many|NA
CSAEVGGSKNIQYF
TGCAGTGCAGAGGTGGGGGGTTCCAAAAACATTCAGTACTTC
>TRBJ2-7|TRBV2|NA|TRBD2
CASTAASGRGSYEQYF
TGTGCCAGCACTGCGGCTAGCGGGAGAGGATCCTACGAGCAGTACTTC
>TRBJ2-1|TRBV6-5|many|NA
CASSYDAPTYNEQFF
TGTGCCAGCAGTTACGATGCGCCAACCTACAATGAGCAGTTCTTC
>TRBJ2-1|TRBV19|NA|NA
CASSRTGGQTSYNEQFF
TGTGCCAGTAGTAGGACCGGGGGACAAACGTCCTACAATGAGCAGTTCTTC
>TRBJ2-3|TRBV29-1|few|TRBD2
CSVGLAGSTDTQYF
TGCAGCGTTGGCCTAGCGGGGAGCACAGATACGCAGTATTTT
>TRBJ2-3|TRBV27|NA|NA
CASTDSTDTQYF
TGTGCCAGCACGGACAGCACAGATACGCAGTATTTT
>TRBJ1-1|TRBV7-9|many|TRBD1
CASSSGQGMNTEAFF
TGTGCCAGCAGCTCAGGACAGGGCATGAACACTGAAGCTTTCTTT
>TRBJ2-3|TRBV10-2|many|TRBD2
CASSEGTTDTDTQYF
TGCGCCAGCAGTGAGGGGACTACCGACACAGATACGCAGTATTTT
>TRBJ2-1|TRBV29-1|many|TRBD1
CSVEDEVPGQGAGRVNNEQFF
TGCAGCGTTGAAGATGAGGTCCCGGGACAGGGGGCTGGTCGGGTAAACAATGAGCAGTTCTTC
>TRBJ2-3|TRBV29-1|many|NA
CSVFPLGGGTDTQYF
TGCAGCGTTTTCCCCTTGGGCGGAGGAACAGATACGCAGTATTTT